This T cell receptor beta chain originates from a study of T-cell reconstitution after alpha-beta-depleted transplantation in children. A TCRbeta library incorporating unique molecular identifiers was prepared. A single record per CDR3 protein comes from TCRdb applying MiXCR to the PCR reads. The repertoire has hundreds of thousands of distinct CDR3 sequences, over 9.5% of them found once; the top ten carry less than 4.5%. Unmatched junction bases numbered 6, after V lost 7 bases and J lost 6 bases. The CDR3 contains 14 residues. Per germline, CDR1 MNHEY and CDR2 SMNVEV (reference sequence). This clonotype has just a few counts.

V is TRBV27 and J is TRBJ2-2; 9 positions match TRBD1. Source: PBMCs from the stem cell graft donor, taken from the stem cell graft. The TCR sequence derives from a human donor who donated a stem cell graft to a child with acute myeloid leukemia. The CDR3: CASIGQGIPGELFF. The CDR3, as DNA: TGTGCCAGCATTGGACAGGGGATACCCGGGGAGCTGTTTTTT.